Presented here are 8 T cell receptor beta chains from one specimen sequenced in a study of blood T cell repertoires in COVID-19. Using immunoSEQ multiplex PCR, the repertoire was profiled, and TCRdb retains in-frame clones only, with some absent. The sample includes around 230,000 clones, around 83% of them seen just once. The source material was peripheral blood. The origin of the receptors is a man in his forties who had recovered from COVID-19.

The chain is built from TRBV18 and TRBJ1-6, with TRBD1 identical over 8 bases. The germline V gene has CDR1 KGHSH and CDR2 LQKENI. With 5 bases clipped from V and 14 bases from J, the junction kept 5 bases outside the gene matches. The CDR3 is made up of 12 amino acids. CDR3 protein: CASSDRGAALHF. DNA of the CDR3: TGTGCCAGCTCAGACAGGGGAGCGGCCCTCCACTTT.

Ten or more counts support this clone. This rearrangement joins TRBV20-1 to TRBJ2-3; maybe TRBD2 (6 bases). V was shortened by 3 bases and J by 4 bases, with 8 bases between the two germline ends. CDR1 is DFQATT and CDR2 is SNEGSKA in the germline V gene (reference sequence). This CDR3 comprises 12 residues. The CDR3 bases are TGCAGTGCTAGTACTAGCTCAGATACGCAGTATTTT. It encodes CSASTSSDTQYF.

This clone was counted between two and nine times. The chain carries TRBV4-1 and TRBJ2-7; D possibly corresponds to TRBD2 (6 bases). CDR1 MGHRA and CDR2 YSYEKL come from the germline V gene. This CDR3 has 17 residues. V was clipped by 0 bases and J by 2 bases, with 17 bases between them. CDR3 DNA sequence: TGCGCCAGCAGCCAAGAGCCCCAAGGGACTGGGACCTACGAGCAGTACTTC. The encoded protein is CASSQEPQGTGTYEQYF.

The rearrangement uses TRBV7-8 and TRBJ2-3; TRBD2 aligns across 11 bases. After removal of 2 bases from V and 0 bases from J, the junction contained 4 bases not matched to a gene. The CDR3 length is 17 residues. Germline loops: CDR1 SGHVS, CDR2 FQNEAQ. The DNA for the CDR3 is TGTGCCAGCAGCTTACCCCGACTAGCGGGGAGCACAGATACGCAGTATTTT. It yields the protein CASSLPRLAGSTDTQYF.

The count of this clone is one. V and J are TRBV9 and TRBJ2-7; 8 nucleotides line up with TRBD1. CDR3 length: 13 amino acids. J was trimmed by 6 bases and V by 3 bases; bases with no gene match: 5. The germline V gene has CDR1 SGDLS and CDR2 YYNGEE. CDR3: CASSAGGSLEQYF. CDR3 DNA: TGTGCCAGCAGCGCAGGGGGCTCTCTCGAGCAGTACTTC.

The chain has TRBV6-5 and TRBJ1-2; D is possibly TRBD1 (5 bases). V lost 0 bases and J 8 bases, leaving 16 bases between the germline ends. In germline, CDR1 is MNHEY, CDR2 SVGAGI. The CDR3 is 15 residues long. DNA for the CDR3: TGTGCCAGCAGTTACTCTTCGGGGGGGATGCGGGGCTACACCTTC. This sequence encodes CASSYSSGGMRGYTF.

This sequence joins TRBV29-1 and TRBJ2-7, with a weak D call TRBD1 (6 bases). The CDR3 runs 14 residues. Germline CDR1 is SQVTM and CDR2 is ANQGSEA. V lost 1 base and J lost 4, with 14 bases in between. DNA of the CDR3: TGCAGCGTTGAAGGTCAGGGACAAGGATACGAGCAGTACTTC. This translates into CSVEGQGQGYEQYF.

The rearrangement links TRBV5-1 to TRBJ2-6; tentatively, D is TRBD1 (6 bases). Deletions cut 5 bases from V and 3 bases from J, with 9 bases between. CDR1 and CDR2 from the germline V gene are SGHRS and YFSETQ. The CDR3 consists of 14 residues. CDR3: CASRAGDGANVLTF. The CDR3 bases are TGCGCCAGCAGGGCAGGGGATGGGGCCAACGTCCTGACTTTC.